The 12 T cell receptor beta chains given below trace back to one sample, sequenced in a study of blood T cell repertoires in COVID-19. Assay used: immunoSEQ multiplex PCR; TCRdb lists only in-frame clones, some missing. Of 210,000 or so clones detected, about 85% appear once; the ten largest clones hold about an eighth. The sequenced sample consisted of peripheral blood. The receptors stem from a woman aged 18-30 years who had recovered from COVID-19.

V usage is TRBV12-3 or TRBV12-4 and J usage is TRBJ1-1; the D is unclear. Trimming removed 5 bases at V and 1 base at J, with 8 bases between. The CDR3 sequence is 13 residues long. The CDR3 region is CASSIISNTEAFF. In DNA form, the CDR3 reads TGTGCCAGCAGTATTATCTCGAACACTGAAGCTTTCTTT.

V is TRBV27 and J is TRBJ1-1, with a possible D match to TRBD1 (6 bases). Trimming stripped 5 bases from V and 5 bases from J, with 9 bases between. Germline V gene data show CDR1 as MNHEY and CDR2 as SMNVEV (reference sequence). The CDR3 has 12 amino acids. CDR3 region: CASSPDRTEAFF. The CDR3 region has the DNA TGTGCCAGCAGTCCAGACAGGACTGAAGCTTTCTTT.

The V call is TRBV5-1, the J call TRBJ2-3; D not resolved. CDR3 length: 14 amino acids. V lost 6 bases, J lost 2 bases, and 13 bases lay in between. Germline loops: CDR1 SGHRS, CDR2 YFSETQ. CDR3 bases: TGCGCCAGCACAAAAGCTGCGATCACAGATACGCAGTATTTT. It yields the protein CASTKAAITDTQYF.

The rearrangement uses TRBV27 and TRBJ2-7; D is unclear. This CDR3 has 15 residues. Germline CDR1 and CDR2: MNHEY and SMNVEV (reference sequence). Between the trimmed V and J ends, which lost 3 bases and 0 bases, there was a span of 12 bases. The CDR3 loop is CASSFNPVPSYEQYF. CDR3 DNA: TGTGCCAGCAGTTTTAACCCGGTGCCCTCCTACGAGCAGTACTTC.

The chain recombines TRBV7-9 with TRBJ2-1; TRBD1 is a possible D gene (5 bases). Germline CDR1 and CDR2: SEHNR and FQNEAQ (reference sequence). The V gene lost 5 bases and the J gene lost 7 bases, with 18 bases spanning the gap. The CDR3 totals 15 residues. The CDR3 is CASSHITQGGNEQFF. CDR3 bases: TGTGCCAGCAGCCATATTACGCAGGGTGGGAATGAGCAGTTCTTC.

The chain joins TRBV28 to TRBJ2-1; TRBD1 is a possible D gene (6 bases). CDR1 and CDR2 (germline): MDHEN, SYDVKM. Trimming stripped 6 bases from V and 6 bases from J, with 21 bases between. The CDR3 runs 16 residues. Here the CDR3 DNA reads TGTGCCAGCAGCCCCCGACAGGTTTGGCGGGCCAATGAGCAGTTCTTC. Translating it yields CASSPRQVWRANEQFF.

The chain joins TRBV30 to TRBJ2-7, with D possibly being TRBD1 (6 bases). Germline-derived CDR1 and CDR2 are GTSNPN and SVGIG (reference sequence). The CDR3 contains 13 residues. V was cut by 0 bases and J by 1 base, with 7 bases left in between. The CDR3 sequence is CAWSVGQSYEQYF. The DNA of the CDR3 is TGTGCCTGGAGTGTAGGACAGTCCTACGAGCAGTACTTC.

The chain has TRBV7-3 and TRBJ2-1; 11 positions agree with TRBD2. Germline assignment: CDR1 SGHTA and CDR2 FQGTGA. The CDR3 is made up of 15 amino acids. The V segment lost 6 bases and the J segment 4 bases; nucleotides outside the gene matches: 5. The CDR3 coding sequence is TGTGCCAGCAGTTGGGGACTAGCGGAATACAATGAGCAGTTCTTC. It codes for CASSWGLAEYNEQFF.

V is TRBV19 and J is TRBJ2-7, with D unclear. The CDR3 totals 14 residues. V was trimmed by 3 bases and J by 2 bases, leaving 11 bases between them. Germline CDR1 LNHDA, CDR2 SQIVND (reference sequence). Written as DNA, the CDR3 is TGTGCCAGTAGTATGGCCCGTGTTACCTACGAGCAGTACTTC. Translated, it gives CASSMARVTYEQYF.

The CDR3 reads CASSIRQGSPYEQYF. CDR3 nucleotide sequence: TGTGCCAGCAGCATTAGACAGGGGTCCCCCTACGAGCAGTACTTC. V and J are TRBV27 and TRBJ2-7, with TRBD1 identical over 8 bases. The CDR3 contains 15 residues. The V and J ends lost 6 bases and 2 bases, in that order; junction bases with no gene match: 9. Germline V CDR1 and CDR2: MNHEY, SMNVEV (reference sequence).

This clone has a single count. The chain carries TRBV7-6 and TRBJ2-7; possible D gene TRBD2, 6 bases. The germline V gene has CDR1 SGHVS and CDR2 FNYEAQ. The CDR3 is 15 amino acids. V was clipped by 3 bases and J by 2 bases, with 14 bases between them. The CDR3 coding sequence is TGTGCCAGCAGCTTCGTAGCGGAAGACCCCTACGAGCAGTACTTC. Amino acid sequence: CASSFVAEDPYEQYF. The full variable domain, rest sourced from reference TRBV7-6 and TRBJ2-7, is GAGVSQSPRYKVTKRGQDVALRCDPISGHVSLYWYRQALGQGPEFLTYFNYEAQQDKSGLPNDRFSAERPEGSISTLTIQRTEQRDSAMYRCASSFVAEDPYEQYFGPGTRLTVT.

The chain has TRBV6-5 and TRBJ2-7; the D gene is possibly TRBD1 (6 bases). Germline V lookup: CDR1 MNHEY, CDR2 SVGAGI. The CDR3 has 14 residues. V lost 4 bases to trimming and J lost 0 bases, with 10 bases between them. CDR3 amino acids: CASSLAQGSYEQYF. In DNA form, the CDR3 reads TGTGCCAGCAGTTTAGCACAGGGCTCCTACGAGCAGTACTTC.